This T cell receptor beta chain derives from a study of cytomegalovirus exposure and HLA in healthy donors. CDR1 SGHRS and CDR2 YFSETQ come from the germline V gene. This CDR3 is built from 15 residues. Trimming removed 4 bases from V and 1 base from J; junction bases left unmatched: 7. The PCR made use of 60 Vbeta and 13 Jbeta primers. Sequenced by immunoSEQ multiplex PCR; TCRdb stores in-frame clones only, minus some. The data show 35,000 to 45,000 clones, with roughly half seen just once and around 10% held by the top ten. The chain uses TRBV5-1 and TRBJ1-1, with TRBD1 matching over 7 bases. The TCR sequence derives from a human donor in good health. Sequenced material: PBMCs. Written as DNA, the CDR3 is TGCGCCAGCAGCCCCGCGGACAGGTGGAACACTGAAGCTTTCTTT. As protein: CASSPADRWNTEAFF. The full variable domain, in which reference TRBV5-1 and TRBJ1-1 provide the parts outside the CDR3, is KAGVTQTPRYLIKTRGQQVTLSCSPISGHRSVSWYQQTPGQGLQFLFEYFSETQRNKGNFPGRFSGRQFSNSRSEMNVSTLELGDSALYLCASSPADRWNTEAFFGQGTRLTVV.